This T cell receptor (beta chain) was identified in a study of T cells in Graves' hyperthyroidism and ophthalmopathy. Study overall: Blood was drawn when the patient was first diagnosed and still untreated.

Study results and caveats: Prediction of ophthalmopathy progression came a median roughly 6.6 months pre-onset.

Fresh 10 ml peripheral blood yielded PBMCs. In germline, CDR1 is MNHEY, CDR2 SVGEGT. Between the trimmed V and J ends, which lost 2 bases and 5 bases, there was a span of 25 bases. The CDR3 has 18 residues. The table lists this clonotype with a few counts. The antigen remains unidentified. Amplified TCR beta CDR3 regions came from RNA transcripts. HTBI primers were employed in a first-round RT-PCR of the TCR CDR3. TCRdb ran MiXCR on the multiplex PCR reads and lists one entry per CDR3 protein. Among 540,000 or so distinct CDR3 sequences, approximately 14% were seen once, and the ten largest hold about 7%.

This rearrangement joins TRBV6-2 or TRBV6-3 to TRBJ2-7; the D gene is possibly TRBD2 (7 bases). The source of this sequence is a woman younger than 45 with Graves' hyperthyroidism. Sequenced sample: blood. The CDR3 here is CASSYALQGGVARDEQYF. The CDR3 coding sequence is TGTGCCAGCAGTTACGCATTACAGGGAGGGGTCGCCCGTGACGAGCAGTACTTC.